This TCR beta chain was recovered during a study of blood T cell repertoires in COVID-19. Study as a whole: Researchers got acute and convalescent COVID-19 samples from the United States, Italy and Spain. The cDNA or gDNA used as material had been derived from T cells, B-cell-depleted T cells, or PBMCs.

Trimming cost V 7 bases and J 0 bases, with 10 bases left between them. This CDR3 contains 14 residues. CDR1 LNHDA and CDR2 SQIVND come from the germline V gene (reference sequence). Followed over time, Seattle patients had been enrolled while infection was active. TCRdb's table, derived via immunoSEQ multiplex PCR, lists solely in-frame clones and lacks some. Counted here are under 65,000 clones, 75% to 85% occurring once; the ten biggest clones make up about 30%. This clone was counted once. This sequence was found in a man between 60 and 75 years old with COVID-19, enrolled during active disease. The sequencing input was peripheral blood. This sequence joins TRBV19 and TRBJ2-1; a possible D gene is TRBD2 (5 bases). CDR3 nucleotides: TGTGCCAGTATCAAGGACTCCTCCTACAATGAGCAGTTCTTC. This gives the protein CASIKDSSYNEQFF.